Listed here are 13 T cell receptor beta chains from one sample, sequenced in a study of blood T cell repertoires in COVID-19 (dated by TCRdb to 2018 to 2021). The receptor library was made with the immunoSEQ multiplex PCR assay. Not all clones reach the TCRdb copy of this immuneACCESS table, which keeps in-frame sequences only. Checked studies attribute under half of the gap to unresolved V genes and leave the rest unexplained. Here the sample has roughly 76,000 clones; roughly three quarters occur a single time. 20% to 25% of the sample is held by the ten biggest clonotypes. Sample: peripheral blood. Receptors were obtained from a man aged 70-80 years with acute or convalescent COVID-19.

The chain couples TRBV28 to TRBJ2-5, with TRBD1 matching over 10 bases. The V segment lost 1 base and the J segment 13 bases; nucleotides outside the gene matches: 18. CDR3 length: 17 amino acids. Germline V gene sequence: CDR1 MDHEN, CDR2 SYDVKM. The CDR3 protein is CASSLSNLRTGGDVRYF. In nucleotides, the CDR3 is TGTGCCAGCAGTTTATCCAATTTGAGGACAGGGGGAGATGTCCGGTACTTC.

Worth noting for this clone: Distinct nucleotide sequences in the sample also encode this CDR3. The chain recombines TRBV11-2 with TRBJ2-2, with D perhaps matching TRBD2 (6 bases). The CDR3 is 16 residues long. Trimming removed 6 bases from V and 5 bases from J, with 19 bases in between. CDR1 is SGHAT and CDR2 is FQNNGV in the germline V gene. The chain's CDR3 is CASRFPGTSITGELFF. Here the CDR3 DNA reads TGTGCCAGCAGATTCCCCGGGACTTCCATAACCGGGGAGCTGTTTTTT.

The chain links TRBV7-2 to TRBJ2-7, with D perhaps TRBD2 (7 bases). V lost 4 bases, J lost 6 bases, and 25 bases lay in between. The CDR3 length is 17 residues. Germline V CDR1 and CDR2: SGHTA, FQGNSA. This CDR3 is CASSSASQGGGGGEQYF. CDR3 coding DNA: TGTGCCAGCAGCTCTGCATCCCAGGGAGGGGGAGGGGGCGAGCAGTACTTC.

In nucleotides, the CDR3 is TGTGCCGTCGAACTAGGACGGAACTATGGCTACACCTTC. Its protein is CAVELGRNYGYTF. This sequence joins TRBV28 and TRBJ1-2; D is unclear. The CDR3 covers 13 residues. CDR1 is MDHEN and CDR2 is SYDVKM in the germline V gene. Trimming cost V 11 bases and J 2 bases, with 15 bases left between them.

This chain links TRBV20-1 with TRBJ2-2, with D maybe TRBD1 (5 bases). Germline assignment: CDR1 DFQATT and CDR2 SNEGSKA (reference sequence). Deletions cut 3 bases from V and 7 bases from J, with 18 bases between. The CDR3 is 15 residues long. CDR3 nucleotide sequence: TGCAGTGCTAGTTTGGCCAGGGTAATAGGCGGGGAGCTGTTTTTT. Residues: CSASLARVIGGELFF.

The chain links TRBV3-1 (or the pseudogene TRBV3-2) to TRBJ2-7; a weak D match, TRBD2 (6 bases). Looked up from germline, CDR1 is LGHDT and CDR2 is YNNKEL (reference sequence). Trimming pared 0 bases from V and 3 bases from J, leaving 15 bases between. The CDR3 covers 16 residues. The CDR3 is CASSQDAGTFFYEQYF. Written as DNA, the CDR3 is TGTGCCAGCAGCCAAGATGCCGGGACTTTTTTCTACGAGCAGTACTTC.

The chain joins TRBV10-3 to TRBJ2-7; 7 bases align to TRBD1. The CDR3 has 15 residues. CDR1 and CDR2 (germline): ENHRY, SYGVKD. Trimming at V came to 4 bases and at J to 3 bases, leaving 9 bases not matched to a gene. CDR3 in amino acids: CAISGGDRSGYEQYF. For the CDR3, the DNA is TGTGCCATCAGTGGTGGGGACAGATCAGGCTACGAGCAGTACTTC.

This chain joins TRBV5-1 and TRBJ2-1; 11 bases map to TRBD2. The CDR3 covers 16 residues. Losses at the gene ends were 4 bases for V and 7 bases for J; bases not matched to a gene: 10. Germline CDR1 is SGHRS and CDR2 is YFSETQ. CDR3 sequence: CASSPVTSGARNEQFF. The CDR3, as DNA: TGCGCCAGCAGCCCCGTGACTAGCGGGGCTAGAAATGAGCAGTTCTTC.

This clone was recorded a few times. This rearrangement joins TRBV9 to TRBJ2-2; no firm D call. Trimming took 3 bases from V and 4 from J, leaving 16 bases between them. Germline loops: CDR1 SGDLS, CDR2 YYNGEE. CDR3 size: 16 residues. CDR3 sequence (DNA): TGTGCCAGCAGCGCCCCCGATACCGAGTTCACCGGGGAGCTGTTTTTT. It is translated as CASSAPDTEFTGELFF. Complete variable domain (other parts from reference TRBV9 and TRBJ2-2): DSGVTQTPKHLITATGQRVTLRCSPRSGDLSVYWYQQSLDQGLQFLIQYYNGEERAKGNILERFSAQQFPDLHSELNLSSLELGDSALYFCASSAPDTEFTGELFFGEGSRLTVL.

This clone was detected many times. V gene TRBV6-1 combines with J gene TRBJ2-6, with no clear D. Germline lookup yields CDR1 MNHNS and CDR2 SASEGT. V dropped 3 bases and J dropped 2 bases, with 5 bases sitting between them. This CDR3 comprises 14 residues. In nucleotides, the CDR3 is TGTGCCAGCAGTGAGGGCCCTGGGGCCAACGTCCTGACTTTC. It encodes CASSEGPGANVLTF.

This chain uses TRBV5-1 with TRBJ2-5, with 8 positions matching TRBD2. V dropped 4 bases and J dropped 1; count of bases not matched to a gene: 6. CDR3 length: 15 residues. Germline CDR1 is SGHRS and CDR2 is YFSETQ. CDR3 region: CASSPGGAAQETQYF. The CDR3 DNA is TGCGCCAGCAGCCCGGGGGGGGCGGCCCAAGAGACCCAGTACTTC.

This chain links TRBV28 with TRBJ2-2; 7 bases line up with TRBD2. V trimming: 2 bases; J trimming: 3 bases; junction bases outside the gene matches: 0. From germline, CDR1 is MDHEN and CDR2 SYDVKM. This CDR3 comprises 14 residues. The DNA of the CDR3 is TGTGCCAGCAGTTTAGCGGGGGACACCGGGGAGCTGTTTTTT. Its protein is CASSLAGDTGELFF.

This clone was found a few times. The rearrangement joins TRBV27 to TRBJ1-5, with D perhaps TRBD1 (6 bases). The CDR3 is 15 amino acids. V lost 2 bases to trimming and J lost 0 bases, with 8 bases between them. Looked up from germline, CDR1 is MNHEY and CDR2 is SMNVEV (reference sequence). In DNA form, the CDR3 reads TGTGCCAGCAGTTTAGTGGGGGCTAGCAATCAGCCCCAGCATTTT. This sequence encodes CASSLVGASNQPQHF.